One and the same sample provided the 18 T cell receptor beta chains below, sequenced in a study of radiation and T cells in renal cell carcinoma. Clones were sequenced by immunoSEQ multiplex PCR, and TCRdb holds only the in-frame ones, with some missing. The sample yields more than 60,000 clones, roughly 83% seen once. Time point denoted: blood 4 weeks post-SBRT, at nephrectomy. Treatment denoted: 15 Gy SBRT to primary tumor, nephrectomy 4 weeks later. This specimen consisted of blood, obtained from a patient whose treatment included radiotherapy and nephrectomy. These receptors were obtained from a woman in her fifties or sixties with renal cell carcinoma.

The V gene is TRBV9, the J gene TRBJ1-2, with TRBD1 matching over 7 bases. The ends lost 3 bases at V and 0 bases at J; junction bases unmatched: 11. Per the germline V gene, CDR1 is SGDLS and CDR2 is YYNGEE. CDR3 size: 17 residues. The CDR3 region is CASSATGTVQTNYGYTF. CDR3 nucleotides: TGTGCCAGCAGCGCAACCGGGACAGTCCAAACTAACTATGGCTACACCTTC.

The CDR3 DNA reads TGTGCCAGCAGCTTTTGGGGTCCGGGACAGGGGAGACAGCCCCAGCATTTT. This sequence encodes CASSFWGPGQGRQPQHF. This chain links TRBV5-5 with TRBJ1-5, with 10 bases that match TRBD1. V gave up 2 bases and J gave up 7 bases; unmatched junction bases: 12. Germline V gives CDR1 SGHKS, CDR2 YYEKEE (reference sequence). The CDR3 extends over 17 amino acids.

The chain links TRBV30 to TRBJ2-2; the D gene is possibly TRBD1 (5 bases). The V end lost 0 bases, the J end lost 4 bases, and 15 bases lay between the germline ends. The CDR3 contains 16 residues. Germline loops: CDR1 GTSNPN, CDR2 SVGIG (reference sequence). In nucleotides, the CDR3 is TGTGCCTGGAGTGTAACCCCCGACAGTCCCACCGGGGAGCTGTTTTTT. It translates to CAWSVTPDSPTGELFF.

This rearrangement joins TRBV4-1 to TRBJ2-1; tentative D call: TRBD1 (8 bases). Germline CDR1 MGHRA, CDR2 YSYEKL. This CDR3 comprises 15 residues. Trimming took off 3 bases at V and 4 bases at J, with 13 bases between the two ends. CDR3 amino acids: CASSQNRGGYNEQFF. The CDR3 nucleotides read TGCGCCAGCAGCCAGAACAGGGGGGGGTACAATGAGCAGTTCTTC.

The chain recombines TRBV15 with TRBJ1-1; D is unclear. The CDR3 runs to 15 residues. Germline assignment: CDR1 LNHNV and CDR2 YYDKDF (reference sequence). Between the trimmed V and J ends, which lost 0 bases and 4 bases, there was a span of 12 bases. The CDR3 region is CATSRDLPLPTEAFF. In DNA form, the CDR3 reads TGTGCCACCAGCAGAGATCTCCCCCTGCCCACTGAAGCTTTCTTT. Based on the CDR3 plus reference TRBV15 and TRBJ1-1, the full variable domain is DAMVIQNPRYQVTQFGKPVTLSCSQTLNHNVMYWYQQKSSQAPKLLFHYYDKDFNNEADTPDNFQSRRPNTSFCFLDIRSPGLGDTAMYLCATSRDLPLPTEAFFGQGTRLTVV.

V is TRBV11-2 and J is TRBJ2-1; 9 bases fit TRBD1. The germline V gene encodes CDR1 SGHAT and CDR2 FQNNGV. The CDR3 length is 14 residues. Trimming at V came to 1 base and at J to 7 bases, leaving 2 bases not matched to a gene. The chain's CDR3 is CASSLVDRGNEQFF. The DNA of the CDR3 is TGTGCCAGCAGCTTAGTTGACAGGGGGAATGAGCAGTTCTTC. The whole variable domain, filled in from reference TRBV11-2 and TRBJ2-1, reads EAGVAQSPRYKIIEKRQSVAFWCNPISGHATLYWYQQILGQGPKLLIQFQNNGVVDDSQLPKDRFSAERLKGVDSTLKIQPAKLEDSAVYLCASSLVDRGNEQFFGPGTRLTVL.

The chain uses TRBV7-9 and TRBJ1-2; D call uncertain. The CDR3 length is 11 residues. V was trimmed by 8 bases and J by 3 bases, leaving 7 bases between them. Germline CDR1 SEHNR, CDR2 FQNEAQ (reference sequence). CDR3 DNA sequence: TGTGCCAGCGGCACAGACTATGGCTACACCTTC. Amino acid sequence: CASGTDYGYTF.

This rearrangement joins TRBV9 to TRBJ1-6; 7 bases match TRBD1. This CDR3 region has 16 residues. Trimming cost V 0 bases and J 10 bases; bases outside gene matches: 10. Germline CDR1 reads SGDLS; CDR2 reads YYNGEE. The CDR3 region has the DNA TGTGCCAGCAGCGTAGGGTGGGACAGTAGGGGGTCACCCCTCCACTTT. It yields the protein CASSVGWDSRGSPLHF.

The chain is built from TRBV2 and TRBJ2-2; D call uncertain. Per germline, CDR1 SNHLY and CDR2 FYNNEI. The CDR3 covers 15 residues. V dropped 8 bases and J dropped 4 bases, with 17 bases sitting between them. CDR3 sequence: CASSTGPSGTGELFF. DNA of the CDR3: TGTGCCAGCTCCACTGGGCCCTCGGGCACCGGGGAGCTGTTTTTT.

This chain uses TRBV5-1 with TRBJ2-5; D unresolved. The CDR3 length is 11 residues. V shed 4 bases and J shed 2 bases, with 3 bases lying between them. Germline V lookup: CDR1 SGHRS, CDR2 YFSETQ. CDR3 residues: CASSQQETQYF. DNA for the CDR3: TGCGCCAGCAGCCAACAAGAGACCCAGTACTTC.

Here the CDR3 reads CASSLAKRNTIYF. In nucleotides, the CDR3 is TGTGCCAGCAGCTTGGCGAAGCGAAACACCATATATTTT. This chain joins TRBV5-8 and TRBJ1-3; D is undetermined. V was pared by 0 bases and J by 5 bases, with 6 bases between. The germline V gene has CDR1 SGHTS and CDR2 YDEGEE. The length of the CDR3 is 13 residues.

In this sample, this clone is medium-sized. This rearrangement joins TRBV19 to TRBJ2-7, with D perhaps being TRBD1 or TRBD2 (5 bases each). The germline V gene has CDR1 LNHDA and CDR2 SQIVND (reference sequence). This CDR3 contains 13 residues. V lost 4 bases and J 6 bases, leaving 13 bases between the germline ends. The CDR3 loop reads CASSTGAGIEQYF. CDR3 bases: TGTGCCAGTAGTACCGGGGCAGGGATCGAGCAGTACTTC.

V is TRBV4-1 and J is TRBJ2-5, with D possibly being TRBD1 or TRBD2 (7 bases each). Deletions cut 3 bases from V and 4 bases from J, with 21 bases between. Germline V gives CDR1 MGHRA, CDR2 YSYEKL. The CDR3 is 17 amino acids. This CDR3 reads CASSQTGQGGSGETQYF. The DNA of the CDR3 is TGCGCCAGCAGCCAGACCGGGCAGGGGGGGTCAGGAGAGACCCAGTACTTC.

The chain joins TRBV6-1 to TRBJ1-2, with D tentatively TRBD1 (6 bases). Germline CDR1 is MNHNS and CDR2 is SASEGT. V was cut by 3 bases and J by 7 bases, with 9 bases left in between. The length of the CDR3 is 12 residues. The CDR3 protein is CASSDRDIGYTF. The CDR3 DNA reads TGTGCCAGCAGTGACAGGGACATTGGCTACACCTTC.

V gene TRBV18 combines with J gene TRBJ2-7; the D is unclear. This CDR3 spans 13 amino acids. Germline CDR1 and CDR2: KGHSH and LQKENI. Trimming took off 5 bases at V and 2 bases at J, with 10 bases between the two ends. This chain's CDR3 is CASSTYRAYEQYF. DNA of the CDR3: TGTGCCAGCTCAACCTACCGCGCCTACGAGCAGTACTTC.

The CDR3: CASRGQTSSYEQYF. CDR3 bases: TGTGCCAGTAGGGGACAGACGAGCTCCTACGAGCAGTACTTC. J is TRBJ2-7 and V is TRBV19; 7 bases map to TRBD1. This CDR3 has 14 amino acids. Germline loops: CDR1 LNHDA, CDR2 SQIVND (reference sequence). V trimming: 6 bases; J trimming: 0 bases; junction bases outside the gene matches: 5.

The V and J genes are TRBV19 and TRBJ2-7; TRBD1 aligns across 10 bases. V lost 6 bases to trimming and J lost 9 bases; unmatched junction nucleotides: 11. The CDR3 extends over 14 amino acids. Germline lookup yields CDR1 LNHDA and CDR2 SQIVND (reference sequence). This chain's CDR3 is CASRGTGDQRGQYF. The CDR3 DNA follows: TGTGCCAGTAGGGGGACAGGGGATCAACGGGGGCAGTACTTC.

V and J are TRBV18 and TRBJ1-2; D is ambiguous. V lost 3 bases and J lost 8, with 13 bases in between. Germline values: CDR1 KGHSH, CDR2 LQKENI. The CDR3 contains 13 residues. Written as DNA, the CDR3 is TGTGCCAGCTCACCGGACGGTTCTATGGGCTACACCTTC. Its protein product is CASSPDGSMGYTF.